These 16 T cell receptor beta chains came from one sample sequenced in a study of vaccination and CD4 T cells after COVID-19. These receptors' antigens are unknown. Researchers used the Oncomine TCR Beta short-read assay to sequence DNA from cultured CD4+ T cells. One entry per CDR3 protein results from TCRdb running MiXCR on the PCR reads. The sample carries about 21,000 distinct CDR3 sequences, less than 55% recorded once. Treatment noted: approximately 9-day PBMC culture with coronavirus spike peptide pools or control peptides (ViraFEST assay). The sequencing input was CD4+ T cells from blood, cultured in vitro. The origin of the receptors is a human donor who had recovered from COVID-19.

This clonotype occurred a few times. The rearrangement links TRBV20-1 to TRBJ2-1; TRBD2 might be the D (5 bases). Per the germline V gene, CDR1 is DFQATT and CDR2 is SNEGSKA (reference sequence). This CDR3 is built from 13 residues. V lost 3 bases to trimming and J lost 9 bases, with 15 bases between them. The chain's CDR3 is CSASPEQAGEQFF. CDR3 DNA sequence: TGCAGTGCTAGCCCTGAGCAGGCGGGTGAGCAGTTCTTC.

The chain combines TRBV5-4 with TRBJ1-5, with no clear D. V was trimmed by 0 bases and J by 1 base, leaving 2 bases between them. Germline V gene lookup returns CDR1 SGHNT and CDR2 YYREEE (reference sequence). This CDR3 region has 13 residues. CDR3 protein: CASSLDSNQPQHF. CDR3 sequence (DNA): TGTGCCAGCAGCTTGGACAGCAATCAGCCCCAGCATTTT.

This clonotype appeared a few times. CDR3 bases: TGTGCCAGCAGCTCCCGGATGGGCCCAGGGAGGCGGAACACTGAAGCTTTCTTT. Amino acid sequence: CASSSRMGPGRRNTEAFF. The rearrangement joins TRBV7-9 to TRBJ1-1, with a tentative D call TRBD1 (5 bases). CDR1 and CDR2 from the germline V gene are SEHNR and FQNEAQ (reference sequence). V was pared by 4 bases and J by 1 base, with 22 bases between. The CDR3 extends over 18 amino acids. Full variable domain (remainder filled in from reference TRBV7-9 and TRBJ1-1): DTGVSQNPRHKITKRGQNVTFRCDPISEHNRLYWYRQTLGQGPEFLTYFQNEAQLEKSRLLSDRFSAERPKGSFSTLEIQRTEQGDSAMYLCASSSRMGPGRRNTEAFFGQGTRLTVV.

The chain uses TRBV6-2 or TRBV6-3 and TRBJ2-2, with a possible D match to TRBD2 (5 bases). The CDR3 totals 11 residues. Looked up from germline, CDR1 is MNHEY and CDR2 is SVGEGT. Trimming took 7 bases from V and 9 from J, leaving 9 bases between them. The CDR3, as DNA: TGTGCCAGCACCCGAGGGAGGGAGCTGTTTTTT. The encoded protein is CASTRGRELFF.

The V call is TRBV7-8, the J call TRBJ2-1; TRBD2 matches at 8 bases. The germline V gene has CDR1 SGHVS and CDR2 FQNEAQ. This CDR3 has 16 amino acids. After removal of 4 bases from V and 7 bases from J, the junction contained 12 bases not matched to a gene. CDR3 region: CASSWARTSLSNEQFF. For the CDR3, the DNA is TGTGCCAGCAGCTGGGCACGGACTAGCCTCTCGAATGAGCAGTTCTTC.

In its sample, this clonotype was seen a few times. This chain connects TRBV6-2 or TRBV6-3 to TRBJ2-3; possible D gene TRBD2, 6 bases. CDR1 and CDR2 from the germline V gene are MNHEY and SVGEGT. Between the trimmed V and J ends, which lost 5 bases and 2 bases, there was a span of 14 bases. The CDR3 sequence is 15 residues long. The DNA for the CDR3 is TGTGCCAGCAGTCAAGCCCGGGACTTCACAGATACGCAGTATTTT. This encodes CASSQARDFTDTQYF.

The chain employs TRBV11-3 and TRBJ2-3; TRBD1 is a possible D gene (7 bases). This CDR3 is 16 amino acids long. Germline assignment: CDR1 SGHNT and CDR2 YENEEA. The V gene lost 0 bases and the J gene lost 3 bases, with 13 bases spanning the gap. The CDR3 DNA reads as TGTGCCAGCAGCTTAGACCAGGGGGGAGGAACAGATACGCAGTATTTT. Translation: CASSLDQGGGTDTQYF.

V and J are TRBV6-2 or TRBV6-3 and TRBJ1-6; unclear D gene. The CDR3 is made up of 13 amino acids. Germline V lookup: CDR1 MNHEY, CDR2 SVGEGT. Trimming took 0 bases from V and 7 from J, leaving 4 bases between them. The CDR3 nucleotides read TGTGCCAGCAGTTACTCACAGAATTCACCCCTCCACTTT. Protein product: CASSYSQNSPLHF.

The V and J genes are TRBV7-6 and TRBJ1-5; no clear D gene. The CDR3 covers 12 residues. V dropped 5 bases and J dropped 7 bases, with 9 bases sitting between them. CDR1 is SGHVS and CDR2 is FNYEAQ in the germline V gene. Here the CDR3 DNA reads TGTGCCAGCAGCCACCGTGGACAGCCCCAGCATTTT. This sequence encodes CASSHRGQPQHF.

The chain couples TRBV20-1 to TRBJ2-1; tentatively, D is TRBD1 or TRBD2 (5 bases each). CDR1 and CDR2 (germline): DFQATT, SNEGSKA (reference sequence). The CDR3 extends over 15 amino acids. The ends were cut back, 3 bases at V and 8 bases at J, with 20 bases in the middle. The CDR3 DNA reads as TGCAGTGCTAGGACCCCCGGGACCCCGAGGGATGAGCAGTTCTTC. Translating it yields CSARTPGTPRDEQFF.

The chain uses TRBV27 and TRBJ1-5; D not certain. The CDR3 extends over 16 amino acids. V was trimmed by 2 bases and J by 2 bases, leaving 13 bases between them. The germline CDR1 and CDR2 sequences are MNHEY and SMNVEV (reference sequence). In DNA, the CDR3 is TGTGCCAGCAGTTTACTAGGACCAAGGGGCAATCAGCCCCAGCATTTT. This sequence encodes CASSLLGPRGNQPQHF.

The chain employs TRBV20-1 and TRBJ1-6; unclear D gene. This CDR3 is 15 amino acids long. The ends were cut back, 8 bases at V and 0 bases at J, with 14 bases in the middle. The germline gives CDR1 DFQATT, CDR2 SNEGSKA (reference sequence). CDR3 in DNA: TGCAGTCCGAGGACGGGGAGCTCCTATAATTCACCCCTCCACTTT. It encodes CSPRTGSSYNSPLHF.

This chain uses TRBV10-1 with TRBJ2-5; no definite D call. Trimming cost V 7 bases and J 0 bases, with 12 bases left between them. The germline gives CDR1 WNHNN, CDR2 SYGVQD (reference sequence). The CDR3 has 14 amino acids. CDR3 nucleotides: TGCGCCAGCACCCAGGACGGGTACCAAGAGACCCAGTACTTC. Its translation: CASTQDGYQETQYF.

This clonotype was observed a single time. This chain uses TRBV4-1 with TRBJ1-1; unclear D gene. The V gene's germline CDR1 is MGHRA and CDR2 YSYEKL. The V end lost 0 bases, the J end lost 3 bases, and 8 bases lay between the germline ends. The CDR3 totals 14 residues. In nucleotides, the CDR3 is TGCGCCAGCAGCCAAGATGTACGAGACACTGAAGCTTTCTTT. It codes for CASSQDVRDTEAFF.

The chain carries TRBV19 and TRBJ1-1, with D uncertain. The germline CDR1 and CDR2 sequences are LNHDA and SQIVND (reference sequence). This CDR3 contains 15 residues. The ends were cut back, 10 bases at V and 7 bases at J, with 25 bases in the middle. The CDR3 coding sequence is TGTGCCACCGCACCCCGGGTAGTGGAGTGGGTTGAAGCTTTCTTT. Protein product: CATAPRVVEWVEAFF. The variable domain in full, with the rest retrieved from reference TRBV19 and TRBJ1-1, is DGGITQSPKYLFRKEGQNVTLSCEQNLNHDAMYWYRQDPGQGLRLIYYSQIVNDFQKGDIAEGYSVSREKKESFPLTVTSAQKNPTAFYLCATAPRVVEWVEAFFGQGTRLTVV.

The table lists this clonotype with a few counts. This chain uses TRBV19 with TRBJ2-3; D is possibly TRBD2 (6 bases). The V end was cut by 4 bases, the J end by 6 bases, with 14 bases between. The CDR3 length is 14 residues. Germline assignment: CDR1 LNHDA and CDR2 SQIVND (reference sequence). The CDR3 DNA sequence: TGTGCCAGTAGTAGGGAGGTGTCTCGGGATACGCAGTATTTT. Its translation: CASSREVSRDTQYF.